The sequence of this T cell receptor (beta chain) was determined in a study of a mutant IDH1 vaccine in newly diagnosed glioma. Time point: week 11, during vaccination. Doses consisted of 300 ug of mutant IDH1 20-mer peptide each, paired with topical imiquimod. Of note for this clone: The target antigen is unknown.

The protocol was immunoSEQ multiplex PCR, while the TCRdb copy is restricted to in-frame clones and leaves out a portion. This sample has some 23,000 clones; roughly 72% occur once, and the top ten carry 8% to 13%. Germline CDR1 SQVTM, CDR2 ANQGSEA. Trimming removed 4 bases from V and 5 bases from J; junction bases left unmatched: 14. CDR3 size: 17 residues. This clonotype was obtained from a man aged 18 to 29 with glioma. Some clones in this sample may be carry-over from other donors' samples. V and J are TRBV29-1 and TRBJ2-5; 12 bases line up with TRBD2. This material consisted of peripheral blood mononuclear cells (PBMCs), taken from a glioma patient whose treatment included an IDH1 peptide vaccine. The CDR3 loop reads CSVVAITSGRLWETQYF. The CDR3 DNA follows: TGCAGCGTTGTGGCCATAACTAGCGGGAGGTTATGGGAGACCCAGTACTTC.